These T cell receptor beta chains were read from a single sample in a study of shared clonotypes between healthy human individuals. The method was immunoSEQ multiplex PCR; TCRdb's version includes in-frame clones alone and lacks a portion of them. The table shows 700,000 to 950,000 clones, with approximately 97% occurring only once. Sequenced: naive CD8+ T cells sorted from blood. The receptors shown here come from a man in his thirties or forties in good health. Both conserved end residues are part of each CDR3. A D gene is named only where the DNA matches it firmly. The size entry is marked missing in some rows and otherwise reads once, few, many or a size class.

>.|TRBJ2-1|TRBV6-1|.
CASSEAPHGFRNEQFF
TGTGCCAGCAGTGAAGCGCCTCACGGGTTTAGGAATGAGCAGTTCTTC
>.|TRBJ2-2|TRBV13|.
CASSQTSGSGELFF
TGTGCCAGCAGCCAAACCTCTGGATCCGGGGAGCTGTTTTTT
>.|TRBJ2-7|TRBV6-1|.
CASRGATYEQYF
TGTGCCAGCAGGGGGGCGACCTACGAGCAGTACTTC
>.|TRBJ1-1|TRBV4-1|.
CASSQVMNTEAFF
TGCGCCAGCAGCCAAGTAATGAACACTGAAGCTTTCTTT
>.|TRBJ2-5|TRBV7-6|.
CASSLGSVSGETQYF
TGTGCCAGCAGCTTAGGATCGGTCTCGGGAGAGACCCAGTACTTC
>.|TRBJ2-7|TRBV2|TRBD2
CASSVSFSLAGVNEQYF
TGTGCCAGCAGTGTCTCTTTTAGCCTGGCGGGAGTGAACGAGCAGTACTTC
>.|TRBJ2-2|TRBV11-2|.
CASSPHVANTGELFF
TGTGCCAGCAGCCCCCACGTGGCGAACACCGGGGAGCTGTTTTTT
>once|TRBJ2-1|TRBV27|TRBD2
CASSVRSGILEQFF
TGTGCCAGCAGTGTTCGTAGCGGGATCTTGGAGCAGTTCTTC
>.|TRBJ2-3|TRBV19|.
CASSIGTTSTDTQYF
TGTGCCAGTAGTATAGGGACTACTAGCACAGATACGCAGTATTTT
>.|TRBJ2-1|TRBV4-3|.
CASSPYTGNEQFF
TGCGCCAGCAGCCCATATACGGGTAATGAGCAGTTCTTC
>.|TRBJ1-5|TRBV4-3|TRBD1
CASSQGQGHQPQHF
TGCGCCAGCAGCCAAGGACAGGGACACCAGCCCCAGCATTTT
>.|TRBJ2-7|TRBV7-6|.
CASSLLPGWSEQYF
TGTGCCAGCAGTTTACTCCCCGGGTGGAGCGAGCAGTACTTC
>.|TRBJ1-5|TRBV30|.
CAWAKTLGQPQHF
TGTGCCTGGGCCAAGACATTGGGGCAGCCCCAGCATTTT
>once|TRBJ1-4|TRBV4-2|.
CASSQDWGNEKLFF
TGTGCCAGCAGCCAAGATTGGGGGAATGAAAAACTGTTTTTT
>.|TRBJ1-4|TRBV27|TRBD1
CASGQGREKLFF
TGTGCCAGTGGACAGGGTCGCGAAAAACTGTTTTTT
>.|TRBJ2-1|TRBV6-1|.
CASSEFGVGVADSNEQFF
TGTGCCAGCAGTGAATTTGGGGTTGGAGTCGCCGACTCTAATGAGCAGTTCTTC
>.|TRBJ2-6|TRBV28|TRBD2
CASSWTGGTPGLAGGSGANVLTF
TGTGCCAGCAGTTGGACAGGGGGAACTCCGGGACTAGCGGGAGGCTCTGGGGCCAACGTCCTGACTTTC
>.|TRBJ2-3|TRBV27|.
CASSFYGAGDTQYF
TGTGCCAGCAGTTTCTACGGGGCAGGGGATACGCAGTATTTT
>.|TRBJ2-7|TRBV4-1|TRBD1
CASSQHRDRRSYEQYF
TGCGCCAGCAGCCAACACCGGGACAGGAGATCCTACGAGCAGTACTTC
>few|TRBJ2-1|TRBV29-1|.
CSVEPEWQRLSYNEQFF
TGCAGCGTTGAACCGGAGTGGCAGCGTCTCTCCTACAATGAGCAGTTCTTC
>.|TRBJ2-3|TRBV28|.
CASSFGDRDRTDTQYF
TGTGCCAGCAGTTTTGGGGACCGGGACCGAACAGATACGCAGTATTTT
>.|TRBJ1-5|TRBV19|TRBD1
CASRYRGEQPQHF
TGTGCCAGTAGGTACAGGGGAGAACAGCCCCAGCATTTT
>.|TRBJ2-1|TRBV19|TRBD2
CASSFLAGGFHNEQFF
TGTGCCAGTAGTTTCCTAGCGGGAGGGTTCCACAATGAGCAGTTCTTC
>.|TRBJ2-5|TRBV27|.
CASRPIGSPNVGETQYF
TGTGCCAGCAGACCCATAGGCAGCCCGAACGTGGGAGAGACCCAGTACTTC
>.|TRBJ1-5|TRBV28|TRBD1
CASSPAGGSQPQHF
TGTGCCAGCAGTCCCGCAGGGGGCAGTCAGCCCCAGCATTTT
>.|TRBJ1-5|TRBV11-2|TRBD1
CASSPDRGLGQPQHF
TGTGCCAGCAGCCCTGACAGGGGGTTAGGGCAGCCCCAGCATTTT
>.|TRBJ1-2|TRBV28|.
CASSLGTGYGYTF
TGTGCCAGCAGTTTAGGAACGGGTTATGGCTACACCTTC
>.|TRBJ2-5|TRBV27|.
CASTSAGEEETQYF
TGTGCCAGCACCAGCGCAGGGGAGGAAGAGACCCAGTACTTC
>.|TRBJ2-7|TRBV5-1|.
CASSFGTAYEQYF
TGCGCCAGCAGCTTTGGAACAGCCTACGAGCAGTACTTC
>.|TRBJ2-7|TRBV28|TRBD1
CASSFGGQGVYEQYF
TGTGCCAGCAGTTTTGGAGGTCAGGGGGTCTACGAGCAGTACTTC
>.|TRBJ2-7|TRBV29-1|.
CSVGGRSGLATYEQYF
TGCAGCGTTGGGGGAAGGTCGGGACTCGCCACCTACGAGCAGTACTTC
>.|TRBJ2-7|TRBV20-1|.
CSATQYEQYF
TGCAGTGCTACACAGTACGAGCAGTACTTC
>.|TRBJ2-5|TRBV6-1|.
CASSDDMSQYF
TGTGCCAGCAGTGATGACATGTCCCAGTACTTC
>.|TRBJ2-7|TRBV7-9|.
CASLSPGRSSYEQYF
TGTGCCAGCCTTAGTCCAGGTCGGAGCTCCTACGAGCAGTACTTC
>once|TRBJ2-7|TRBV10-2|TRBD1
CATEGAETYEQYF
TGCGCCACCGAGGGGGCAGAGACCTACGAGCAGTACTTC
>.|TRBJ2-7|TRBV9|TRBD2
CASSVATSGSYEQYF
TGTGCCAGCAGCGTAGCGACTAGCGGGAGCTACGAGCAGTACTTC
>.|TRBJ2-7|TRBV15|.
CATSTPGVSYEQYF
TGTGCCACCAGCACCCCAGGGGTTTCCTACGAGCAGTACTTC
>.|TRBJ1-2|TRBV29-1|.
CSAEGRMGYTF
TGCAGCGCCGAGGGTCGCATGGGCTACACCTTC
>.|TRBJ2-5|TRBV7-9|TRBD1
CASSSLDREETQYF
TGTGCCAGCAGCTCCTTGGACAGGGAAGAGACCCAGTACTTC
>.|TRBJ2-7|TRBV19|TRBD2
CASSTSSGSYEQYF
TGTGCCAGTAGTACCTCTAGCGGGAGTTACGAGCAGTACTTC
>.|TRBJ2-1|TRBV28|.
CASSLLRNEQFF
TGTGCCAGCAGTTTATTACGAAACGAGCAGTTCTTC
>.|TRBJ2-1|TRBV6-5|.
CASSPTSGYNEQFF
TGTGCCAGCAGCCCCACGTCGGGGTACAATGAGCAGTTCTTC
>.|TRBJ2-7|TRBV7-9|.
CASSSSTRVSYEQYF
TGTGCCAGCAGCTCCTCGACCCGGGTCTCCTACGAGCAGTACTTC
>.|TRBJ1-1|TRBV25-1|.
CASSEYEGTEAFF
TGTGCCAGCAGTGAGTACGAGGGGACTGAAGCTTTCTTT
>.|TRBJ2-1|TRBV5-4|.
CASSGVYNEQFF
TGTGCCAGCTCGGGGGTGTACAATGAGCAGTTCTTC
>.|TRBJ1-1|TRBV27|TRBD1
CASTTGGSEAFF
TGTGCCAGTACTACAGGGGGATCTGAAGCTTTCTTT
>.|TRBJ1-1|TRBV4-3|.
CASSQFRGTEAFF
TGCGCCAGCAGCCAATTCAGGGGAACTGAAGCTTTCTTT
>.|TRBJ2-7|TRBV10-3|.
CAISDVGARGYEQYF
TGTGCCATCAGTGATGTAGGGGCGAGGGGCTACGAGCAGTACTTC
>.|TRBJ2-2|TRBV9|TRBD1
CASSHRDSENTGELFF
TGTGCCAGCAGCCACAGGGACAGCGAAAACACCGGGGAGCTGTTTTTT
>.|TRBJ2-7|TRBV9|.
CASSEGIPGGYEQYF
TGTGCCAGCAGCGAAGGGATCCCGGGCGGGTACGAGCAGTACTTC
>.|TRBJ1-5|TRBV15|TRBD1
CATSGRDRGFRNQPQHF
TGTGCCACCAGCGGCCGGGACAGGGGGTTTCGGAATCAGCCCCAGCATTTT
>.|TRBJ2-7|TRBV6-6|TRBD1
CASSYRTGISGEQYF
TGTGCCAGCAGTTACCGGACAGGGATATCAGGCGAGCAGTACTTC
>.|TRBJ2-7|TRBV6-5|.
CASSSNPSYEQYF
TGTGCCAGCAGTTCCAACCCTTCCTACGAGCAGTACTTC
>.|TRBJ2-7|TRBV5-4|.
CASSLGTDYEQYF
TGTGCCAGCAGCTTGGGGACAGATTACGAGCAGTACTTC